The 4 T cell receptor beta chains listed next were all sequenced from one sample in a study of OX40 agonist ivuxolimab in advanced cancers. Clones were read by immunoSEQ multiplex PCR, and TCRdb kept only the in-frame ones, dropping some. The table shows over 70,000 clones, with about 90% occurring only once. The material sequenced was CD4+ or CD8+ T cells sorted from blood, taken in a trial of the OX40 agonist ivuxolimab. The receptors were gathered from an adult with an advanced solid tumor such as melanoma, head and neck, liver or kidney cancer.

Here the CDR3 reads CASSQAVSNQPQHF. CDR3 nucleotides: TGCGCCAGCAGCCAAGCTGTCAGCAATCAGCCCCAGCATTTT. This rearrangement joins TRBV4-1 to TRBJ1-5; D call uncertain. The germline V gene encodes CDR1 MGHRA and CDR2 YSYEKL. The CDR3 is 14 residues long. V was shortened by 1 base and J by 1 base, with 5 bases between the two germline ends.

This chain links TRBV5-4 with TRBJ2-7; tentatively, D is TRBD1 (6 bases). The CDR3 length is 14 residues. With 4 bases removed from V and 0 bases from J, the gap between germline ends came to 11 bases. Looked up from germline, CDR1 is SGHNT and CDR2 is YYREEE (reference sequence). For the CDR3, the DNA is TGTGCCAGCAGCCCGGGGACATTCTCCTACGAGCAGTACTTC. Translated, it gives CASSPGTFSYEQYF.

With respect to this clone: The sample holds other DNA sequences that translate to the same CDR3. The CDR3 sequence: CASSQLRNQPQHF. CDR3 in DNA: TGTGCCAGCAGCCAATTAAGGAATCAGCCCCAGCATTTT. The J gene is TRBJ1-5, the V gene TRBV6-5; D unresolved. The CDR3 is 13 residues long. The germline V gene has CDR1 MNHEY and CDR2 SVGAGI. Trimming removed 6 bases at V and 4 bases at J, with 10 bases between.

V and J are TRBV7-3 and TRBJ2-3; D uncertain. Trimming stripped 1 base from V and 1 base from J, with 12 bases between. The CDR3 sequence is 16 residues long. Germline CDR1 reads SGHTA; CDR2 reads FQGTGA. The CDR3 here is CASSLSNTGGTDTQYF. CDR3 DNA sequence: TGTGCCAGCAGCTTAAGTAACACTGGGGGCACAGATACGCAGTATTTT. The variable domain in full, with the rest retrieved from reference TRBV7-3 and TRBJ2-3, is GAGVSQTPSNKVTEKGKYVELRCDPISGHTALYWYRQSLGQGPEFLIYFQGTGAADDSGLPNDRFFAVRPEGSVSTLKIQRTERGDSAVYLCASSLSNTGGTDTQYFGPGTRLTVL.